A single T cell receptor beta chain is shown here with its context. Its antigen is still unknown. The sample comes from a study of T cell responses to AZD1222 COVID-19 vaccine. For the study at large: Timing groups of about 4 and about 12 weeks for second doses were pooled. Regarding the study as a whole: Recipients of AZD1222 seropositive at baseline numbered only five or six. White British ancestry dominated among donors, who included more females, and clonal diversity was possibly underestimated.

Sequenced by immunoSEQ multiplex PCR; TCRdb stores in-frame clones only, minus some. The repertoire includes around 170,000 clones, roughly 91% of them detected once, and nearly 1% sits in the top ten. The CDR3 covers 17 residues. Germline V gives CDR1 SGHDT, CDR2 YYEEEE. Trimming pared 3 bases from V and 2 bases from J, leaving 20 bases between. The chain couples TRBV5-6 to TRBJ2-5; tentatively, D is TRBD2 (6 bases). The sample consisted of peripheral blood, taken on day 0 of AZD1222 vaccination. This clonotype was sampled from an adult in good health. CDR3 bases: TGTGCCAGCAGCTCTAAATTCAAGCGGGTAGATCAAGAGACCCAGTACTTC. Translated, it gives CASSSKFKRVDQETQYF.